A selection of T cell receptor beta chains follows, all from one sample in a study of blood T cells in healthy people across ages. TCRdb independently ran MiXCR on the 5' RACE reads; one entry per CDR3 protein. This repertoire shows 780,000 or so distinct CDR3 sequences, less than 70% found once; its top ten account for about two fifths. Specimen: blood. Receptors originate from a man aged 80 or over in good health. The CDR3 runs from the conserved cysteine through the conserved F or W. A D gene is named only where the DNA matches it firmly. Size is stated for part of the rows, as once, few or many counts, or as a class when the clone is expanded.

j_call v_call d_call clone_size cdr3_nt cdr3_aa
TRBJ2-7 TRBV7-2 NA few TGTGCCAGCAGCTTTAATCCTGGCTACGAGCAGTACTTC CASSFNPGYEQYF
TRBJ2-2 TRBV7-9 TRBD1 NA TGTGCCAGCAGCTCACGACAGGGATCGAACACCGGGGAGCTGTTTTTT CASSSRQGSNTGELFF
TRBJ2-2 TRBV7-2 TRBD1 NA TGTGCCAGCAGCTTAGTCTCGCCGGGACAGGGGGCATCCGGGGAGCTGTTTTTT CASSLVSPGQGASGELFF
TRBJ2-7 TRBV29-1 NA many TGCAGCGTTGTGGGAATGGCGGGGTCCTACGAGCAGTACTTC CSVVGMAGSYEQYF
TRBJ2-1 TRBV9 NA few TGTGCCAGCAGCCGGGGGACTCAGTACAATGAGCAGTTCTTC CASSRGTQYNEQFF
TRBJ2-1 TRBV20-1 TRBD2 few TGCAGTGCTAGTCTGACCTGGGGACTAGCGGGAAATTACAATGAGCAGTTCTTC CSASLTWGLAGNYNEQFF
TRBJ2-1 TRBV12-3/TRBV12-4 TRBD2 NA TGTGCCAGCGGGGGCCTTCGGACTAGCTATGAGCAGTTCTTC CASGGLRTSYEQFF
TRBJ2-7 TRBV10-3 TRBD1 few TGTGCCATCAGTGAGTCGGGACAGACCTACGAGCAGTACTTC CAISESGQTYEQYF
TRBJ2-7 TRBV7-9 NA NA TGTGCCAGCAACCAAGCGGGCTTCGGGGAGCAGTACTTC CASNQAGFGEQYF
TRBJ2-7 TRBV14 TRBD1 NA TGTGCCAGCAGCCAACGGACAGGGGGCAAAAGCGAGCAGTACTTC CASSQRTGGKSEQYF
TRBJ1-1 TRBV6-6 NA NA TGTGCCAGCAGTTACTCGGCGGGGACCGAAGCTTTCTTT CASSYSAGTEAFF
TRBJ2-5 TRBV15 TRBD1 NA TGTGCCACCAGCAGAGATGGGACAGAACAAGAGACCCAGTACTTC CATSRDGTEQETQYF
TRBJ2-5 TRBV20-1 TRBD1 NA TGCAGTGCTAGAGGGACAGGGAAAGAGACCCAGTACTTC CSARGTGKETQYF
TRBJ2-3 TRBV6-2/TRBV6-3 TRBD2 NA TGTGCCAGCAGTCGACTAGCGGGAGATATGGATACGCAGTATTTT CASSRLAGDMDTQYF
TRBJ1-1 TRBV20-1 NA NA TGCAGTGCTAGAGATTTTCGGCAGGGAAACACTGAAGCTTTCTTT CSARDFRQGNTEAFF
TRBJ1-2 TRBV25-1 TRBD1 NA TGTGCCAGCAGTGAGCCAAACCGGGACAGCGACTATGGCTACACCTTC CASSEPNRDSDYGYTF
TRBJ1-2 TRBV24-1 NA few TGTGCCACCAGTGACCCCGACACGGAATATGGCTACACCTTC CATSDPDTEYGYTF
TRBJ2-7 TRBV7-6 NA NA TGTGCCAGCAGCTTAGAAGTAGGAGGGCGACCGTACGAGCAGTACTTC CASSLEVGGRPYEQYF
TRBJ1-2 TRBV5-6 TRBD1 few TGTGCCAGCAGCTCCGGGACAGGGGTTAACACCTTC CASSSGTGVNTF
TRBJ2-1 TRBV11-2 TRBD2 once TGTGCCAGCAGCTTAAGCGGGGCCGGGCGTCACAATGAGCAGTTCTTC CASSLSGAGRHNEQFF